This T cell receptor (beta chain) is drawn from a study of T cells in localized non-small cell lung cancer. The study's findings and limits: Heterogeneity stays possible, as sequencing covered only one tumor region. A raised T cell density in blood coincided with lengthier overall survival.

A remark on this clone: The target antigen is unknown.

Assay: immunoSEQ multiplex PCR; the TCRdb copy retains only in-frame clones and omits some. The sample includes around 20,000 clones, around 83% of them seen just once. V was pared by 0 bases and J by 5 bases, with 6 bases between. The germline gives CDR1 LNHNV, CDR2 YYDKDF (reference sequence). The CDR3 spans 13 residues. The source of this sequence is a female donor older than 55 with stage I lung adenocarcinoma. V is TRBV15 and J is TRBJ2-3; D is ambiguous. This material consisted of peripheral blood, taken before any cancer treatment. The CDR3 nucleotides are TGTGCCACCAGCAGAGAACACCTAGATACGCAGTATTTT. Its protein is CATSREHLDTQYF.